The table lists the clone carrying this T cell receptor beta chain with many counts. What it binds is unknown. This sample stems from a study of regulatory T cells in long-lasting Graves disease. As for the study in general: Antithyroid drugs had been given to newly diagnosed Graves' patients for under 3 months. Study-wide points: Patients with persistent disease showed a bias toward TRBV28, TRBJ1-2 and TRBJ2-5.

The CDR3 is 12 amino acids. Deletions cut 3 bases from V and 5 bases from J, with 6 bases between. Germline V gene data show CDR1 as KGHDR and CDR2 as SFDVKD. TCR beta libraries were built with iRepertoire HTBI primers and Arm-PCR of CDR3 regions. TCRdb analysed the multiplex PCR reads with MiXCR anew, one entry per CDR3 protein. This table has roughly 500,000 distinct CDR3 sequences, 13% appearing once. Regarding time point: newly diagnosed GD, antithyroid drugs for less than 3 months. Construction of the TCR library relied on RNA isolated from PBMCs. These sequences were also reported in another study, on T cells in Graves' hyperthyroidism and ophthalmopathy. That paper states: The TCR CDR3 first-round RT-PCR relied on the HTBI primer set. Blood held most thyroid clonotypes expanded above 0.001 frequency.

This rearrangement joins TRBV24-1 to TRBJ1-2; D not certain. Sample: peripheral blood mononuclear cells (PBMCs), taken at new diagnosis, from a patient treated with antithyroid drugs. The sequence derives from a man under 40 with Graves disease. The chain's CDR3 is CATSDDPYGYTF. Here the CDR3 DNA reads TGTGCCACCAGTGATGACCCTTATGGCTACACCTTC.